The clone carrying this TCR beta chain was counted many times. TCRdb called the RACE reads again in MiXCR, with one record for every CDR3 protein. The data contain 100,000 to 150,000 distinct CDR3 sequences, approximately 13% of them seen just once; the ten biggest clones take up roughly 2.8%. Germline values: CDR1 SNHLY, CDR2 FYNNEI. CDR3 size: 12 residues. With 6 bases removed from V and 3 bases from J, the gap between germline ends came to 9 bases. As to time point: pre-sensitization, week 0. Regarding treatment: therapeutic diphenylcyclopropenone sensitization with weekly scalp DPC. The data are from a study of human T cells and chemical hapten exposure. Study-wide background: Recorded diagnoses among the mostly female patients were alopecia areata, totalis or universalis.

The input for sequencing was whole blood, taken in connection with sensitization to the hapten diphenylcyclopropenone (DPC). The clonotype was recovered from a woman aged 18-29 years with alopecia areata. Some clones in this sample may be carry-over from other donors' samples. The chain is built from TRBV2 and TRBJ2-7, with D maybe TRBD1 (6 bases). In nucleotides, the CDR3 is TGTGCCAGCAGACCGACAGGCTACGAGCAGTACTTC. This gives the protein CASRPTGYEQYF.